These T cell receptor beta chains were read from a single sample in a study of blood T cell repertoires in COVID-19. Only in-frame clones appear in the TCRdb table, and some are missing; sequencing was by immunoSEQ multiplex PCR. The table lists 100,000 to 120,000 clones, 85% of them singletons. Sequencing was performed on peripheral blood. These receptors were taken from a human donor in a cohort sampled during active COVID-19. CDR3s include the opening cysteine and the closing phenylalanine or tryptophan. The order of the fields is V gene, D gene, J gene, clone size, CDR3 DNA, CDR3 protein. D genes are given only for firm matches. Clone size is not always given. Where it is, it says once, few, many or a class for expanded clones.

TRBV30	TRBD1	TRBJ1-3	-	TGTGCCTGGGAGGGGGCGTGGGGCAGCTCTGGAAACACCATATATTTT	CAWEGAWGSSGNTIYF
TRBV7-9	-	TRBJ1-1	-	TGTGCCAGCAGCTTAGTCACAAGGGGAGGGGCGGTGAACACTGAAGCTTTCTTT	CASSLVTRGGAVNTEAFF
TRBV10-3	TRBD1	TRBJ1-2	few	TGTGCCATGGGTCAGGGGGAGGACGGCTACACCTTC	CAMGQGEDGYTF
TRBV6-2/TRBV6-3	TRBD1	TRBJ1-1	-	TGTGCCAGCAGTTACGGACCGGGACAGGCTTTCTTT	CASSYGPGQAFF
TRBV6-2/TRBV6-3	TRBD2	TRBJ2-1	-	TGTGCCAGCAGTTACCTAGCGGGGGAATACAATGAGCAGTTCTTC	CASSYLAGEYNEQFF
TRBV7-2	TRBD2	TRBJ2-6	-	TGTGCCAGCAGCCTTAGCGGGGGTCGCTCTGGGGCCAACGTCCTGACTTTC	CASSLSGGRSGANVLTF
TRBV4-3	TRBD2	TRBJ2-2	once	TGCGCCAGCAGCCGTGTCCTGGGGGGGTCCACCGGGGAGCTGTTTTTT	CASSRVLGGSTGELFF
TRBV11-2	-	TRBJ1-1	-	TGTGCCAGCAGCTCTCGGGAAGTTACGGGGACTGAAGCTTTCTTT	CASSSREVTGTEAFF
TRBV7-2	TRBD1	TRBJ2-7	-	TGTGCCAGCAGCCGTCCCGGGACAGGGACCTACGAGCAGTACTTC	CASSRPGTGTYEQYF
TRBV7-9	-	TRBJ2-2	-	TGTGCCAGCAGCTTGACAGTACCCGTGGGGGAGCTGTTTTTT	CASSLTVPVGELFF
TRBV5-1	-	TRBJ1-2	-	TGCGCCAGCAGCCCGGACAGCTATGGCTACACCTTC	CASSPDSYGYTF
TRBV7-2	-	TRBJ1-5	few	TGTGCCAGCAGCCCCCTATCGCGTAGGGGAGGTCAGCCCCAGCATTTT	CASSPLSRRGGQPQHF
TRBV7-2	TRBD2	TRBJ2-5	-	TGTGCCAGCAACCGTGCCGGGGGGGCAGAGACCCAGTACTTC	CASNRAGGAETQYF
TRBV9	-	TRBJ2-5	-	TGTGCCAGCAGTGCTCAGGGTAGTGAGACCCAGTACTTC	CASSAQGSETQYF
TRBV6-1	TRBD1	TRBJ2-6	-	TGTGCCAGCAGTGAAGCGACTGGGACAGGGGCACCTTCTGGGGCCAACGTCCTGACTTTC	CASSEATGTGAPSGANVLTF
TRBV7-9	-	TRBJ1-1	-	TGTGCCAGCACCATAGGGGGGGTGAACACTGAAGCTTTCTTT	CASTIGGVNTEAFF
TRBV7-2	-	TRBJ2-7	-	TGTGCCAGCAGCCACGGGACACCATACGAGCAGTACTTC	CASSHGTPYEQYF
TRBV28	-	TRBJ1-6	-	TGTGCCAGCAGTTTACGGAGTATTAATTCACCCCTCCACTTT	CASSLRSINSPLHF
TRBV7-9	TRBD1	TRBJ2-3	-	TGTGCCAGCAGCTTCCCAGGGGGAACGCAGTATTTT	CASSFPGGTQYF
TRBV28	-	TRBJ2-1	-	TGTGCCAGCAGTTCTAGGGGGGGTGCTAGTGAGCAGTTCTTC	CASSSRGGASEQFF
TRBV7-2	-	TRBJ2-3	-	TGTGCCAGCAGCTCTAGACTACCCGGCACAGATACGCAGTATTTT	CASSSRLPGTDTQYF
TRBV5-1	-	TRBJ2-6	once	TGCGCCAGCAGCTCCCAGGGGTTTGGGGCCAACGTCCTGACTTTC	CASSSQGFGANVLTF
TRBV6-1	TRBD1	TRBJ1-1	once	TGTGCCAGCACTGACCCGACAGGGGACCGAAGGACTGAAGCTTTCTTT	CASTDPTGDRRTEAFF
TRBV7-9	TRBD2	TRBJ2-5	-	TGTGCCAGCAGCGCTCTAGCGGGGAAGGTGGAGACCCAGTACTTC	CASSALAGKVETQYF
TRBV10-3	TRBD2	TRBJ2-4	-	TGTGCCATCAGTGAGGGCGGGGGGCTCAAAAACATTCAGTACTTC	CAISEGGGLKNIQYF
TRBV4-3	-	TRBJ1-6	-	TGCGCCAGCAGCCTACAGGGAAATTCACCCCTCCACTTT	CASSLQGNSPLHF
TRBV3-1/TRBV3-2	-	TRBJ1-2	once	TGTGCCAGCAGCCAAGACCGGGTGGCTGGCTACACCTTC	CASSQDRVAGYTF
TRBV9	TRBD2	TRBJ2-1	-	TGTGCCAGCAGCGCCCCCCCACGGGGGGGCTTCAATGAGCAGTTCTTC	CASSAPPRGGFNEQFF